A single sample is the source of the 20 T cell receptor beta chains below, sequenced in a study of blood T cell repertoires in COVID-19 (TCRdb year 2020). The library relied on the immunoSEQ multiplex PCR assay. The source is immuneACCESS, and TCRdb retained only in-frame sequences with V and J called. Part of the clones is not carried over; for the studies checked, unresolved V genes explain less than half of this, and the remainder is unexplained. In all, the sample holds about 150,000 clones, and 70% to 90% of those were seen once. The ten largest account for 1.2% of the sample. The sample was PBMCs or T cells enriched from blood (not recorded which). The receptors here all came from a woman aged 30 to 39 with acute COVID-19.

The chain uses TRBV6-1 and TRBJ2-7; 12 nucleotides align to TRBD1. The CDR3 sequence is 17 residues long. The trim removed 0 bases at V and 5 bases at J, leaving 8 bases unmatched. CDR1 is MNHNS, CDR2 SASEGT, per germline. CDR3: CASSEARLRDRGHEQYF. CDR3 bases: TGTGCCAGCAGTGAAGCGCGTCTAAGGGACAGGGGGCACGAGCAGTACTTC.

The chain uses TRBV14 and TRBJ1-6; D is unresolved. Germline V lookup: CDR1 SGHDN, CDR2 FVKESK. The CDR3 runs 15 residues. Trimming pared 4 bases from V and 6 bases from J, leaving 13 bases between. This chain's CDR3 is CASSLTDNPNSPLHF. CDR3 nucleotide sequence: TGTGCCAGCAGCCTAACAGATAACCCTAATTCACCCCTCCACTTT. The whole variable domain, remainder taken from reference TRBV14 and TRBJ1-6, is EAGVTQFPSHSVIEKGQTVTLRCDPISGHDNLYWYRRVMGKEIKFLLHFVKESKQDESGMPNNRFLAERTGGTYSTLKVQPAELEDSGVYFCASSLTDNPNSPLHFGNGTRLTVT.

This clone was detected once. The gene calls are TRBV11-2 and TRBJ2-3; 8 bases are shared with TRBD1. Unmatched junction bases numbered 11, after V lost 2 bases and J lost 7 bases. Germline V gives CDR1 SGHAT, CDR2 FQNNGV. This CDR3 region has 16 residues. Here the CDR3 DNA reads TGTGCCAGCAGCTTAAGCAGGGGGCGCCTGTGGAATACGCAGTATTTT. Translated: CASSLSRGRLWNTQYF.

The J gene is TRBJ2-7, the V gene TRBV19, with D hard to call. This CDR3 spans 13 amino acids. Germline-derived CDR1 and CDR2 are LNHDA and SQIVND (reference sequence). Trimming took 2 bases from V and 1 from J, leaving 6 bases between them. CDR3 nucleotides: TGTGCCAGTAGTATACACACATCCTACGAGCAGTACTTC. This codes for CASSIHTSYEQYF.

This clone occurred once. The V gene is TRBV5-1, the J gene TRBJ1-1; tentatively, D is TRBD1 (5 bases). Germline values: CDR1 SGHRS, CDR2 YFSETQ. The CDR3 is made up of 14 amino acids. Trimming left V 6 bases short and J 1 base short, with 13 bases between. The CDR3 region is CASTWGGKNTEAFF. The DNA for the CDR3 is TGCGCCAGCACTTGGGGCGGGAAGAACACTGAAGCTTTCTTT.

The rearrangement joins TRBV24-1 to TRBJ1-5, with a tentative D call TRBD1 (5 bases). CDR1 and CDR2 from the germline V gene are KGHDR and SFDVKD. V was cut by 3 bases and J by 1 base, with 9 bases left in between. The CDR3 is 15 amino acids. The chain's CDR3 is CATSDPRDSNQPQHF. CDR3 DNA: TGTGCCACCAGTGATCCGCGGGACAGCAATCAGCCCCAGCATTTT.

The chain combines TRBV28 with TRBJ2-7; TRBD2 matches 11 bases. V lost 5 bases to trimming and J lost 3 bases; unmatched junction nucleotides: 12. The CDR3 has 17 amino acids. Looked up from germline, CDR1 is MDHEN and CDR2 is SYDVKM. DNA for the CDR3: TGTGCCAGCAGTCTCACCCCGACTAGCGGGGCCGGCTACGAGCAGTACTTC. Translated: CASSLTPTSGAGYEQYF.

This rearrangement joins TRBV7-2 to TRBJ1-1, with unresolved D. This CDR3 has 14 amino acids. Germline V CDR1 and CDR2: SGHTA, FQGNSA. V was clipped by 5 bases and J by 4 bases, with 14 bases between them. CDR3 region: CASSPTASGTEAFF. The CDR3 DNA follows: TGTGCCAGCAGCCCGACGGCCTCGGGCACTGAAGCTTTCTTT.

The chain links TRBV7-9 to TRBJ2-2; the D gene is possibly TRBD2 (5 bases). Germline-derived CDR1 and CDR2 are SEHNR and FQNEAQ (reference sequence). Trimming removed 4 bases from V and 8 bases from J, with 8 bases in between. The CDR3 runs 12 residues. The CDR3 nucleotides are TGTGCCAGCAGCTCACCGGGAGGGGAGCTGTTTTTT. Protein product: CASSSPGGELFF.

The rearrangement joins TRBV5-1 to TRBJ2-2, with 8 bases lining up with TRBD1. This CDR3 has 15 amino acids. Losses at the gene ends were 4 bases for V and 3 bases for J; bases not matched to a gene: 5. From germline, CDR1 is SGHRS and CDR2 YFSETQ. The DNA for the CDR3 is TGCGCCAGCAGCCCAGGACAGGGAGACACCGGGGAGCTGTTTTTT. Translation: CASSPGQGDTGELFF. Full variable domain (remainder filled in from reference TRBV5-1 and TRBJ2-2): KAGVTQTPRYLIKTRGQQVTLSCSPISGHRSVSWYQQTPGQGLQFLFEYFSETQRNKGNFPGRFSGRQFSNSRSEMNVSTLELGDSALYLCASSPGQGDTGELFFGEGSRLTVL.

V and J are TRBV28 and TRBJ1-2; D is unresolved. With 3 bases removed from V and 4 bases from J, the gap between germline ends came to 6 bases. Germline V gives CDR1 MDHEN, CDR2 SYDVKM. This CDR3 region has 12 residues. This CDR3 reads CASSLRFYGYTF. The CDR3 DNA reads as TGTGCCAGCAGTTTGAGGTTCTATGGCTACACCTTC.

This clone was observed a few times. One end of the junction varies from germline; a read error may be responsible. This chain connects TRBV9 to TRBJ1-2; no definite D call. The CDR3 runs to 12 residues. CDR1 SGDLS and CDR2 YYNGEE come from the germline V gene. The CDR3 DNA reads TGTGCCAGCAGCGTAGTAGGTGGGCAGCCCGACTTC. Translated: CASSVVGGQPDF.

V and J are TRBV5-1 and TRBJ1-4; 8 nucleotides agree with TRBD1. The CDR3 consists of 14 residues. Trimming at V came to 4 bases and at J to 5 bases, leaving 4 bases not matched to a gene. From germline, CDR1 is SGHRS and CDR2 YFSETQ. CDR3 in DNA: TGCGCCAGCAGCCCGGGGACAGGAAATGAAAAACTGTTTTTT. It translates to CASSPGTGNEKLFF.

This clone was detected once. The CDR3 spells CASSFLSTYNEQFF. The CDR3 region has the DNA TGTGCCAGCAGTTTCCTTAGCACCTACAATGAGCAGTTCTTC. This chain connects TRBV28 to TRBJ2-1; D not certain. Germline V gene lookup returns CDR1 MDHEN and CDR2 SYDVKM. Trimming stripped 3 bases from V and 2 bases from J, with 8 bases between. The CDR3 totals 14 residues.

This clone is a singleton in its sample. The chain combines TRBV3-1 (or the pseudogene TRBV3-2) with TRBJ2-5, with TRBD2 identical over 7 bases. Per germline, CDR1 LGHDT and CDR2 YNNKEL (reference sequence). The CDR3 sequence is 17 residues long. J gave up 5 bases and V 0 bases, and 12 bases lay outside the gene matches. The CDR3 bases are TGTGCCAGCAGCCAAGACGAGCCGTCGAGCGGGAAGGAGACCCAGTACTTC. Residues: CASSQDEPSSGKETQYF.

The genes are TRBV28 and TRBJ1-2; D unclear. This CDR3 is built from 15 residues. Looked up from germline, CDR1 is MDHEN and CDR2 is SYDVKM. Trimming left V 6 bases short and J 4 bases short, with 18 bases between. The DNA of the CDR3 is TGTGCCAGCAGCACCGACAAGTATCAACTCTATGGCTACACCTTC. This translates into CASSTDKYQLYGYTF.

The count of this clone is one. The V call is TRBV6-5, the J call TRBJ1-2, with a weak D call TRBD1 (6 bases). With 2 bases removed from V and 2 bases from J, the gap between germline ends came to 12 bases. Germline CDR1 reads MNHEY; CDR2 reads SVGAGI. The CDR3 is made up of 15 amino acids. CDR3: CASSYQGMGNYGYTF. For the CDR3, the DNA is TGTGCCAGCAGTTACCAGGGGATGGGGAACTATGGCTACACCTTC.

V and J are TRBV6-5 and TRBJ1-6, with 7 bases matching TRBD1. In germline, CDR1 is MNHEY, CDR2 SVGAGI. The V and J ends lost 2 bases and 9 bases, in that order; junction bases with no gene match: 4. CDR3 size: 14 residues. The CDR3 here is CASSYGTALSPLHF. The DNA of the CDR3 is TGTGCCAGCAGTTACGGGACAGCTCTTTCACCCCTCCACTTT.

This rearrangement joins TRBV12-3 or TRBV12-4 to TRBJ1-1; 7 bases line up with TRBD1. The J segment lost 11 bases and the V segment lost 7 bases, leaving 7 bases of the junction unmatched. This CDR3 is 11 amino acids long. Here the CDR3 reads CASIGDRAAFF. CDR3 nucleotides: TGTGCCAGCATCGGTGACAGGGCTGCTTTCTTT.

The CDR3 here is CASSSQAGASYNEQFF. The CDR3 region has the DNA TGTGCCAGCAGCTCGCAAGCGGGAGCCTCCTACAATGAGCAGTTCTTC. V and J are TRBV7-2 and TRBJ2-1; 8 nucleotides line up with TRBD2. This CDR3 spans 16 amino acids. Germline V gene data show CDR1 as SGHTA and CDR2 as FQGNSA. V shed 4 bases and J 0 bases; nucleotides not matched to a gene: 5.